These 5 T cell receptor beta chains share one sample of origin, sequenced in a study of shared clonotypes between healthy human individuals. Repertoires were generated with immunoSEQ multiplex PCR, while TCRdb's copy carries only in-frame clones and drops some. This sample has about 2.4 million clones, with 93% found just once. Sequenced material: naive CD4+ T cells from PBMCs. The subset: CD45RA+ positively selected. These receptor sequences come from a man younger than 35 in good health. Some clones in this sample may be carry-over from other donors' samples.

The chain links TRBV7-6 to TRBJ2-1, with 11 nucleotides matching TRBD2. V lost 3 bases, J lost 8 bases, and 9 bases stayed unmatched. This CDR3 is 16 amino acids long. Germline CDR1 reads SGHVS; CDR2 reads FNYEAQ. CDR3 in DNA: TGTGCCAGCAGCTTGGCACTAGCGGGAGTAAGGGATGAGCAGTTCTTC. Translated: CASSLALAGVRDEQFF.

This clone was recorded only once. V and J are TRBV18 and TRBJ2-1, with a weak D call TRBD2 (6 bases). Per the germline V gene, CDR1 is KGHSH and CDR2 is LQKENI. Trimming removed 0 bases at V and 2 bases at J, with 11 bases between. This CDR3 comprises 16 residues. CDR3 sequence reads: CASSPPSGGTYNEQFF. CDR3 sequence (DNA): TGTGCCAGCTCACCACCGTCAGGCGGGACCTACAATGAGCAGTTCTTC.

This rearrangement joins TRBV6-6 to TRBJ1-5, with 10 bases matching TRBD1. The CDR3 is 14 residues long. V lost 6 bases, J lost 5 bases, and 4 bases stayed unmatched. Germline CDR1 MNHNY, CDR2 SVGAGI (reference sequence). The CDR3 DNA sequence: TGTGCCAGCAGACCCGGACAGGGGGATCAGCCCCAGCATTTT. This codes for CASRPGQGDQPQHF.

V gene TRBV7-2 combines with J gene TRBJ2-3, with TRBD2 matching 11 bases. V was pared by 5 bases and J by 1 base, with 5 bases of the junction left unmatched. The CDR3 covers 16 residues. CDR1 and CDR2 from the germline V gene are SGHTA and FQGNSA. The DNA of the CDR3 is TGTGCCAGCAGCCCCCTACTAGCGGGAGGCACAGATACGCAGTATTTT. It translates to CASSPLLAGGTDTQYF.

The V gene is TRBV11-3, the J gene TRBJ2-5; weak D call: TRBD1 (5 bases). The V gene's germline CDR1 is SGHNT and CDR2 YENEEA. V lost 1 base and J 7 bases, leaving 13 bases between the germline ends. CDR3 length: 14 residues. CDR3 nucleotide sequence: TGTGCCAGCAGCTTAGGGGGCCCGCCGGGGACCCAGTACTTC. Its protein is CASSLGGPPGTQYF.